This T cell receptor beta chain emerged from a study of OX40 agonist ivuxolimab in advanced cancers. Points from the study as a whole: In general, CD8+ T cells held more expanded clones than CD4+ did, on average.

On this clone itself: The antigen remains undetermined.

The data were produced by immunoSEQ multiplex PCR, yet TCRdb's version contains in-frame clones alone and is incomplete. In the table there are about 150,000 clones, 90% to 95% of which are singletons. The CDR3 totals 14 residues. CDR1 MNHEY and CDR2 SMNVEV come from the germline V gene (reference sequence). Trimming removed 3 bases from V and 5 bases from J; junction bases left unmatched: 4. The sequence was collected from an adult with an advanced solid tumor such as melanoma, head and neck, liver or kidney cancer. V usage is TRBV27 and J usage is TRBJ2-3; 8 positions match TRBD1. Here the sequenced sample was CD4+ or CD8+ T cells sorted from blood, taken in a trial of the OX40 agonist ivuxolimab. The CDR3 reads CASSFRGQGDTQYF. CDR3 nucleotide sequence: TGTGCCAGCAGTTTCAGGGGGCAGGGAGATACGCAGTATTTT.